This is a list of T cell receptor beta chains from one sample in a study of T cells in Graves' hyperthyroidism and ophthalmopathy. Using its own MiXCR run on the multiplex PCR reads, TCRdb lists one record per CDR3 protein. The sample has nearly 750,000 distinct CDR3 sequences, just over 35% seen once; the top ten hold around 30%. The sequencing sample was made of blood. All receptors derive from a woman between 35 and 50 years old with Graves' hyperthyroidism. Both conserved end residues are part of each CDR3. The D gene is left open where the match is weak. Clone size is given for some rows only: seen once, a few or many times, or a class if the clone is expanded.

abundance	v_gene	d_gene	j_gene	CDR3nt	CDR3aa
many	TRBV6-5	TRBD2	TRBJ2-2	TGTGCCAGCAGTATAGCGGGGAACACCGGGGAGCTGTTTTTT	CASSIAGNTGELFF
few	TRBV29-1	TRBD1	TRBJ1-3	TGCAGCGCCTCGGCGGGACAGGGCTCTGGAAACACCATATATTTT	CSASAGQGSGNTIYF
.	TRBV9	.	TRBJ1-1	TGTGCCAGCAGCGTGGCGGGGGGCTACACTGAAGCTTTCTTT	CASSVAGGYTEAFF
.	TRBV2	TRBD1	TRBJ1-5	TGTGCCAGCACCTATGACAGGGAAGAGACCCAGCATTTT	CASTYDREETQHF
.	TRBV7-2	.	TRBJ2-2	TGTGCCAGCAGCTATTTCTCAGGGAGAATCCCCGGGGAGCTGTTTTTT	CASSYFSGRIPGELFF
.	TRBV5-6	.	TRBJ2-3	TGTGCCAGCAGCTTTTTCGGGGACCCTAGGGCAGATACGCAGTATTTT	CASSFFGDPRADTQYF
few	TRBV29-1	TRBD1	TRBJ1-2	TGCAGCGTAGGGGACAGGGGATATGTATTTTTC	CSVGDRGYVFF
few	TRBV9	TRBD2	TRBJ2-5	TGTGCCAGCAGCTTAGAAGGCGGGAGGGGAGAAGAGACCCAGTACTTC	CASSLEGGRGEETQYF
.	TRBV6-6	TRBD1	TRBJ1-2	TGTGCCAGCAGTACCGGACAGGCCTATGGCTACACCTTC	CASSTGQAYGYTF
few	TRBV12-3/TRBV12-4	TRBD1	TRBJ1-2	TGTGCCAGCAGTTCGGACAGGGGGTACTACACCTTC	CASSSDRGYYTF
many	TRBV13	.	TRBJ1-4	TGTGCCAGCAGCTCGCTAACCAGGAGAGGTGAAAAACTGTTTTTT	CASSSLTRRGEKLFF
.	TRBV3-1	.	TRBJ1-2	TGTGCCAGCAGCCAAGGCCAACGGCCCTATGGCTACACCTTC	CASSQGQRPYGYTF
.	TRBV7-9	TRBD1	TRBJ2-3	TGTGCCAGCAGCGCGGGACAGGGGAGCACAGATACGCAGTATTTT	CASSAGQGSTDTQYF
few	TRBV10-3	.	TRBJ2-3	TGTGCCGTCACCCCACAGAACACAGATACGCAGTATTTT	CAVTPQNTDTQYF
many	TRBV10-3	.	TRBJ1-1	TGTGCCATCAGTGGACAGACGGACACTGAAGCTTTCTTT	CAISGQTDTEAFF
.	TRBV15	.	TRBJ1-2	TGTGCCACCAGCAGAGGTGGGAGTAGGAGTGGCTACACCTTC	CATSRGGSRSGYTF
few	TRBV12-3/TRBV12-4	.	TRBJ1-1	TGTGCCAGCAGTTTCTCGCGGGGGCAGGCGGCGGGAGCTTTCTTT	CASSFSRGQAAGAFF
once	TRBV7-8	.	TRBJ2-7	TGTGCCAGCAGTCAAAACTCTCGCGAGCAGTACTTC	CASSQNSREQYF
.	TRBV24-1	TRBD1	TRBJ1-6	TGTGCCACCAGTGATTCGAAGGCAGGGGGCTTGCACTTT	CATSDSKAGGLHF
few	TRBV9	.	TRBJ1-2	TGTGCCAGCAGCCGTCGGGACACTCTCAACTATGGCTACACCTTC	CASSRRDTLNYGYTF
.	TRBV27	TRBD1	TRBJ1-4	TGTGCCAGCGGATGGACAGGGGGCGGAGAACTGTTTTTT	CASGWTGGGELFF
once	TRBV7-2	.	TRBJ2-5	TGTGCCAGCAGCCCCATGGGGGGGGCGGAGGCCCAGTACTTC	CASSPMGGAEAQYF
.	TRBV25-1	.	TRBJ2-5	TGTGCCAGCAGGCAGACTAGGTCAGAGACCCAGTACTTC	CASRQTRSETQYF
.	TRBV25-1	.	TRBJ1-1	TGTGCCAGCAGTGAATCCCCAGGGAATTTCGCTGAAGCTTTCTTT	CASSESPGNFAEAFF
.	TRBV12-3/TRBV12-4	.	TRBJ2-7	TGTGCCAGCAGTTTGAAAGTAATGGCCTACGAGCAGTACTTC	CASSLKVMAYEQYF
few	TRBV19	.	TRBJ1-1	TGTGCCAGTAGAAGTTGGGCGGGCCAGCTGGAAGCTTTCTTT	CASRSWAGQLEAFF
.	TRBV18	.	TRBJ1-1	TGTGCCAGCTCACCACTACCGGTTCAGGGCACTGAAGCTTTCTTT	CASSPLPVQGTEAFF
.	TRBV19	TRBD1	TRBJ1-5	TGTGCCAGTAGGAACCGGGACAGTCGGAATCAGCCCCAGCATTTT	CASRNRDSRNQPQHF
many	TRBV7-9	.	TRBJ1-1	TGTGCCAGCAGCTTAGGAGAGGGAACGGACACTGAAGCTTTCTTT	CASSLGEGTDTEAFF
once	TRBV28	TRBD1	TRBJ2-7	TGTGCCAGCAGTTTAGCCGCACAGGGGGCCTACGAGCAGTACTTC	CASSLAAQGAYEQYF
.	TRBV2	.	TRBJ2-7	TGTGCCAGCAGTGAAGGGATTTCCTACGAGCAGTACTTC	CASSEGISYEQYF
.	TRBV15	.	TRBJ2-5	TGTGCCACCAGCAAAAGGACAGAAGAGACCCAGTACTTC	CATSKRTEETQYF
.	TRBV20-1	TRBD1	TRBJ2-5	TGCAGTGCCCCGACAGGGGGGGAGGCCCAGTACTTC	CSAPTGGEAQYF
.	TRBV30	.	TRBJ1-2	TGTGCCTGGGGCGCAGGGGTCTATGGCTACACCTTC	CAWGAGVYGYTF
many	TRBV15	TRBD1	TRBJ1-5	TGTGCCACCAGCAACTTTCGGACAGGGAAAACTCAGCCCCAGCATTTT	CATSNFRTGKTQPQHF
once	TRBV9	TRBD2	TRBJ2-2	TGTGCCAGCAGCGTAGTTTCGTCTAGCGGGAGTTGGAACACCGGGGAGCTGTTTTTT	CASSVVSSSGSWNTGELFF
few	TRBV6-1	.	TRBJ2-7	TGTGCCAGCAGTCATGGGACTCTCGTCCACGAGCAGTACTTC	CASSHGTLVHEQYF